The 9 T cell receptor beta chains below all came from one sample that was sequenced in a study of blood T cell repertoires in COVID-19. Here immunoSEQ multiplex PCR was the method, and the copy in TCRdb shows in-frame clones only, minus some. The table has more than 95,000 clones, about four fifths seen once. Sequencing was done on a sample of peripheral blood. The receptors here all came from a man aged 30 to 39 with COVID-19, enrolled during active disease.

V gene TRBV10-3 combines with J gene TRBJ2-5; a weak D match, TRBD2 (6 bases). The V and J ends lost 2 bases and 4 bases respectively, with 20 bases between them. Germline CDR1 reads ENHRY; CDR2 reads SYGVKD. This CDR3 has 17 residues. CDR3 protein: CAISEGILATPRETQYF. DNA of the CDR3: TGTGCCATCAGTGAGGGTATACTAGCTACCCCCCGAGAGACCCAGTACTTC.

This chain uses TRBV30 with TRBJ1-6; D gene unclear. The CDR3 spans 12 residues. Trimming left V 0 bases short and J 12 bases short, with 9 bases between. Germline V gene sequence: CDR1 GTSNPN, CDR2 SVGIG (reference sequence). The CDR3 region has the DNA TGTGCCTGGAGTGTAAGCTCTAGACCCCTCCACTTT. This encodes CAWSVSSRPLHF.

This chain joins TRBV28 and TRBJ2-3, with D maybe TRBD2 (6 bases). Germline V lookup: CDR1 MDHEN, CDR2 SYDVKM. The ends were cut back, 6 bases at V and 0 bases at J, with 13 bases in the middle. The length of the CDR3 is 15 residues. The CDR3 protein is CASSSPGTSTDTQYF. The CDR3 DNA sequence: TGTGCCAGCAGCTCCCCCGGGACTAGCACAGATACGCAGTATTTT.

This chain joins TRBV28 and TRBJ2-7; 7 bases match TRBD1. Germline values: CDR1 MDHEN, CDR2 SYDVKM. The CDR3 is made up of 14 amino acids. V was pared by 3 bases and J by 5 bases, with 7 bases of the junction left unmatched. CDR3 residues: CASSFLDRENEQYF. DNA of the CDR3: TGTGCCAGCAGTTTCCTCGACAGGGAGAACGAGCAGTACTTC.

The rearrangement uses TRBV5-4 and TRBJ2-1; tentatively, D is TRBD2 (5 bases). Trimming stripped 6 bases from V and 4 bases from J, with 14 bases between. The CDR3 sequence is 14 residues long. Germline V CDR1 and CDR2: SGHNT, YYREEE (reference sequence). In DNA form, the CDR3 reads TGTGCCAGCACCCCGGACTTAACTTACAATGAGCAGTTCTTC. Translation gives CASTPDLTYNEQFF.

CDR3 bases: TGTGCCAGCAGCCAATTAACAGCCTTTAACACCGGGGAGCTGTTTTTT. Residues: CASSQLTAFNTGELFF. The chain links TRBV14 to TRBJ2-2; no clear D. The CDR3 length is 16 residues. In germline, CDR1 is SGHDN, CDR2 FVKESK. V gave up 2 bases and J gave up 2 bases, with 12 bases separating them.

The CDR3 nucleotides are TGTGCCACCAGTGATGCAGGGGCTGGGGCCAACGTCCTGACTTTC. It translates to CATSDAGAGANVLTF. V and J are TRBV24-1 and TRBJ2-6; possibly TRBD1 for D (6 bases). Germline values: CDR1 KGHDR, CDR2 SFDVKD. The V gene lost 3 bases and the J gene lost 2 bases, with 7 bases spanning the gap. The CDR3 is made up of 15 amino acids.

The rearrangement links TRBV6-1 to TRBJ1-5; a possible D gene is TRBD1 (5 bases). The CDR3 runs 15 residues. Germline V lookup: CDR1 MNHNS, CDR2 SASEGT. The ends were cut back, 3 bases at V and 0 bases at J, with 9 bases in the middle. The CDR3 nucleotides are TGTGCCAGCAGTGAGACAGTCGCTAGCAATCAGCCCCAGCATTTT. Translated: CASSETVASNQPQHF.

The rearrangement uses TRBV30 and TRBJ2-1; 9 bases map to TRBD2. V lost 3 bases and J lost 8; bases outside the gene matches: 11. The CDR3 has 15 amino acids. From germline, CDR1 is GTSNPN and CDR2 SVGIG (reference sequence). CDR3 sequence (DNA): TGTGCCTGGAGCGGGCTAGCGGGACTTGGGGATGAGCAGTTCTTC. Amino acids: CAWSGLAGLGDEQFF.